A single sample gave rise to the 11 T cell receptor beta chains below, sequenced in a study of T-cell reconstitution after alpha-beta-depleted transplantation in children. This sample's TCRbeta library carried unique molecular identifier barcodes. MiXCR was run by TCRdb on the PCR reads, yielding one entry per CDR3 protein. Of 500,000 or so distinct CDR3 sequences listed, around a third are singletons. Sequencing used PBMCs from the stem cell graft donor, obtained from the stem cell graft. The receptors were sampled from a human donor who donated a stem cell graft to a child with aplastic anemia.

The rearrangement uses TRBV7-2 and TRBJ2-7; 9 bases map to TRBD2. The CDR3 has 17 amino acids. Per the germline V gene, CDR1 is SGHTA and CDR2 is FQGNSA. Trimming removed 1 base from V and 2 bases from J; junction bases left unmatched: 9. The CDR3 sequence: CASSLGVSGRYTYEQYV. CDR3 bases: TGTGCCAGCAGCTTAGGGGTTAGCGGGAGATACACCTACGAGCAGTACGTC.

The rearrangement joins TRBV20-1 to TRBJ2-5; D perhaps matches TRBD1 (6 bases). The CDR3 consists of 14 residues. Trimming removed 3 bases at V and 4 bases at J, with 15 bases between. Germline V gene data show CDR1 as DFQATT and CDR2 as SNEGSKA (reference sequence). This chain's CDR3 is CSASYREGVETQYF. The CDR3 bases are TGCAGTGCTAGCTACAGGGAAGGGGTAGAGACCCAGTACTTC.

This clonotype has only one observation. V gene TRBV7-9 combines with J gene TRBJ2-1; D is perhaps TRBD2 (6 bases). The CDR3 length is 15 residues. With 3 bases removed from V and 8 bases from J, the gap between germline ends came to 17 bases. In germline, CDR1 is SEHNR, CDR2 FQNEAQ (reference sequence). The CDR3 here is CASSFSGDIYHEQFF. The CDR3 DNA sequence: TGTGCCAGCAGCTTCTCGGGGGATATTTATCATGAGCAGTTCTTC.

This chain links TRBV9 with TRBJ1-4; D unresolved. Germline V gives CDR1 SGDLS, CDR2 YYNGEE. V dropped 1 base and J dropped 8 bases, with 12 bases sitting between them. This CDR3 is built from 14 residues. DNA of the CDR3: TGTGCCAGCAGCGTAACGGGCCGAGGGGAAAAACTGTTTTTT. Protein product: CASSVTGRGEKLFF.

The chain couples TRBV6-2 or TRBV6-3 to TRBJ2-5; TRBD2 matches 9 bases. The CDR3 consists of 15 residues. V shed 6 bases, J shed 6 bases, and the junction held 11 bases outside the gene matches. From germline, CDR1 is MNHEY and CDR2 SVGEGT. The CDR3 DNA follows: TGTGCCAGCAGGCCCCATCTAGCGGGATATAAGACCCAGTACTTC. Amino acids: CASRPHLAGYKTQYF.

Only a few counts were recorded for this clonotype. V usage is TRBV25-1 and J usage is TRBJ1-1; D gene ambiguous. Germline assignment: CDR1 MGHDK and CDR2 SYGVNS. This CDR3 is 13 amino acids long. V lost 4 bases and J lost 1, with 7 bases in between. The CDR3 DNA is TGTGCCAGCAGTGCAACAGCGAACACTGAAGCTTTCTTT. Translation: CASSATANTEAFF.

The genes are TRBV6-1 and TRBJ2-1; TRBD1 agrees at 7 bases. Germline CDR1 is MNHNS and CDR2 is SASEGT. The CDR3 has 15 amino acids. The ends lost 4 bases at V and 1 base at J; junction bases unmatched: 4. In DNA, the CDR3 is TGTGCCAGCAGTGCAGGGGGTACGTCCTACAATGAGCAGTTCTTC. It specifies CASSAGGTSYNEQFF.

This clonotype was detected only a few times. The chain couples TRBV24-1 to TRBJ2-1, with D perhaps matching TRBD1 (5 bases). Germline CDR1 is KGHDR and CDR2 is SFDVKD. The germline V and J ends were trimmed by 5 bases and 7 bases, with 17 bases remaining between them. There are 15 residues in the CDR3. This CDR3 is CATSAGRAVGNEQFF. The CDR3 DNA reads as TGTGCCACCAGTGCGGGCAGGGCGGTGGGTAATGAGCAGTTCTTC.

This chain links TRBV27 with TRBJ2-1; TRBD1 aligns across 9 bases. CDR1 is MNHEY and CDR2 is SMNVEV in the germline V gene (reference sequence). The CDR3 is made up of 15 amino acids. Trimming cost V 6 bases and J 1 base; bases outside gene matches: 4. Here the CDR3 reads CASRLGQGSYNEQFF. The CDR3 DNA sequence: TGTGCCAGCAGACTGGGACAGGGTTCCTACAATGAGCAGTTCTTC.

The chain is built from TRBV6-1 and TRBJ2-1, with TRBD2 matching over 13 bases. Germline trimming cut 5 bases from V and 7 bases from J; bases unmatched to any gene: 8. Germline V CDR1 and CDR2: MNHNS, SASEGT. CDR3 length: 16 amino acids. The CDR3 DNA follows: TGTGCCAGCAGTCCCGGGACTAGCGGGATCTGGAATGAGCAGTTCTTC. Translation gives CASSPGTSGIWNEQFF.

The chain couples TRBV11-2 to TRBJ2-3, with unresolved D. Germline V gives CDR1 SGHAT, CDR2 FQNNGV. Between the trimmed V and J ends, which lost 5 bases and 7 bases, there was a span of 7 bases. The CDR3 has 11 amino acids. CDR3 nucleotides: TGTGCCAGCAGCCGTTCAAATACGCAGTATTTT. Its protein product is CASSRSNTQYF.